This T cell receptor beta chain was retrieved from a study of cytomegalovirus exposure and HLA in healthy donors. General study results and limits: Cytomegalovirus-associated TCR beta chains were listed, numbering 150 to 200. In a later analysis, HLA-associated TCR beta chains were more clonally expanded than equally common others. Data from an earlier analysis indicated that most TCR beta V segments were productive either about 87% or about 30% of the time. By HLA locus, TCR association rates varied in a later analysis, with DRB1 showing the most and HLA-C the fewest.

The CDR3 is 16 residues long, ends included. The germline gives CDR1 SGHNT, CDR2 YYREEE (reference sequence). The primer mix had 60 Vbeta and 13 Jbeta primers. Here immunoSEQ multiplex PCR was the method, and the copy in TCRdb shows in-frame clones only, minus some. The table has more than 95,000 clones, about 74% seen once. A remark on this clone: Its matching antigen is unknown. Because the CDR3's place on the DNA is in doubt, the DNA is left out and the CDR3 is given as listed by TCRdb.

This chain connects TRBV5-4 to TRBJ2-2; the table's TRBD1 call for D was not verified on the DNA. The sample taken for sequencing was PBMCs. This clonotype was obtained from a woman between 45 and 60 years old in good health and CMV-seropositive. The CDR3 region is CASSPFGPGDTGELFF.